This T cell receptor (beta chain) was documented in a study of a mutant IDH1 vaccine in newly diagnosed glioma. Study background: With temozolomide cycles, or 4-6 weeks after radiotherapy alone, vaccination was started.

In regard to this clone: What it binds is unknown.

V lost 6 bases and J lost 8, with 16 bases in between. The CDR3 runs 13 residues. The V gene's germline CDR1 is SGHAT and CDR2 FQNNGV. Libraries were prepared by immunoSEQ multiplex PCR; TCRdb keeps only in-frame clonotypes and omits some of them. The sample holds over 50,000 clones, about nine tenths seen once. As to time point: week 5, during vaccination. Each dose of the vaccine consisted of 300 ug of mutant IDH1 20-mer peptide, with topical imiquimod. Source: PBMCs, taken from a glioma patient whose treatment included an IDH1 peptide vaccine. This TCR was sampled from a woman aged 40 to 55 with glioma. This chain links TRBV11-2 with TRBJ1-2, with D possibly being TRBD1 (6 bases). DNA of the CDR3: TGTGCCAGCAGTTGGGACACCAGCACAGGCTACACCTTC. Residues: CASSWDTSTGYTF.